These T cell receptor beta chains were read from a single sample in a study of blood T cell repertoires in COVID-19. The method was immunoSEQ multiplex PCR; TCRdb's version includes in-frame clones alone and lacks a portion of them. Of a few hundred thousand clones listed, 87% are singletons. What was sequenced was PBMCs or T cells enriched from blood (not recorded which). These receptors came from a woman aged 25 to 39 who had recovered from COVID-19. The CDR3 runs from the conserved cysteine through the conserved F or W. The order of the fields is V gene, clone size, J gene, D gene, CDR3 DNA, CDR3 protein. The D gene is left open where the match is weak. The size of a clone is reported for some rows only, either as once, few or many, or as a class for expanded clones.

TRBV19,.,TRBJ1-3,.,TGTGCCAGTAGTATAGCCGTGCAGGGCGAAGGAAACACCATATATTTT,CASSIAVQGEGNTIYF
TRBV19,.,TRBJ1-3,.,TGTGCCAGTAGTTGGTCAGCGGGAAACACCATATATTTT,CASSWSAGNTIYF
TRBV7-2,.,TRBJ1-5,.,TGTGCCAGCAGCTTCGACTCCAATCAGCCCCAGCATTTT,CASSFDSNQPQHF
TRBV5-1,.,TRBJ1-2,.,TGCGCCAGCAGCTTAGGGGTTAACTATGGCTACACCTTC,CASSLGVNYGYTF
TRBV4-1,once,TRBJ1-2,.,TGCGCCAGCACCCACGTTTCTATGGAGTATGGCTACACCTTC,CASTHVSMEYGYTF
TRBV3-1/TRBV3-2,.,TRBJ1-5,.,TGTGCCAGCAGCCATGGGGGGGTGGGCAATCAGCCCCAGCATTTT,CASSHGGVGNQPQHF
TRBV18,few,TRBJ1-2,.,TGTGCCAGCTCACCAGGGGCAGACTATGGCTACACCTTC,CASSPGADYGYTF
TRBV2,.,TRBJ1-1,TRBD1,TGTGCCAGCAGTGTGGCAGGGGGGAACACTGAAGCTTTCTTT,CASSVAGGNTEAFF
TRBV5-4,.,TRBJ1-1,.,TGTGCCAGCAGTAAGGACAGCTTGAACACTGAAGCTTTCTTT,CASSKDSLNTEAFF
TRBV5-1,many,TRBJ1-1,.,TGCGCCAGCAGCTTGGCAGGAGGTTACACTGAAGCTTTCTTT,CASSLAGGYTEAFF
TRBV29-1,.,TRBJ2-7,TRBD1,TGCAGCGTTGAAGACTTAGGACAGGGGGCGAGCTTC,CSVEDLGQGASF
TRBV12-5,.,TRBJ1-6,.,TGTGCTAGTGGTTTGGCCGGACAGCCAAGTAATTCACCCCTCCACTTT,CASGLAGQPSNSPLHF
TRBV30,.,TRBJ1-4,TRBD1,TGTGCCTGGAGTCCGACAGGGACTAATGAAAAACTGTTTTTT,CAWSPTGTNEKLFF
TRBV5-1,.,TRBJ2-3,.,TGCGCCAGCAGCTCAGGGCCTGGGACAGATACGCAGTATTTT,CASSSGPGTDTQYF
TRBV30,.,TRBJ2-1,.,TGTGCCTGGGCACAGACCGAGCAGTTCTTC,CAWAQTEQFF
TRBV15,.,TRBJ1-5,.,TGTGCCACCAAGGGGGTTGGCGGTAGCAATCAGCCCCAGCATTTT,CATKGVGGSNQPQHF
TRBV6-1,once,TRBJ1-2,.,TGTGCCAGCAGTGAACTCCGACAGGAAGGTGGCTACACCTTC,CASSELRQEGGYTF
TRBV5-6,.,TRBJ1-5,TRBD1,TGTGCCAGCAGCTCAACAGGGGAGGTGCAGCCCCAGCATTTT,CASSSTGEVQPQHF
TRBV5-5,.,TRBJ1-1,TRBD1,TGTGCCAGCAGCAACTGGGACAGTGAAGCTTTCTTT,CASSNWDSEAFF
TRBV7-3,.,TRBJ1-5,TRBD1,TGTGCCAGCAGCACAGAACAGGGGGCTGGCAATCAGCCCCAGCATTTT,CASSTEQGAGNQPQHF
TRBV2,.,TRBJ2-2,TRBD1,TGTGCCAGCAGGGGACAGGGGGGTTTCGGGGAGCTGTTTTTT,CASRGQGGFGELFF
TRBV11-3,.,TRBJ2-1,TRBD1,TGTGCCAGCAGCCCGACAGGGGGCTACAATGAGCAGTTCTTC,CASSPTGGYNEQFF
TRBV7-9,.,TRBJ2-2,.,TGTGCCAGCACCCGCTACGGGGAGCTGTTTTTT,CASTRYGELFF
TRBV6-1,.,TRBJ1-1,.,TGTGCCAGCAGTGAAGCGACTAGAAACACTGAAGCTTTCTTT,CASSEATRNTEAFF
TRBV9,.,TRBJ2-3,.,TGTGCCAGCAGCGTAGGGGGGCGAGGGGGCACAGATACGCAGTATTTT,CASSVGGRGGTDTQYF
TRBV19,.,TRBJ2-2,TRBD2,TGTGCCAGTAGTGCCCTAGCGGGGGGGCCCCCCGGGGAGCTGTTTTTT,CASSALAGGPPGELFF
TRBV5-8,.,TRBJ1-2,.,TGTGCCAGCAGCCTGAGACGGGGGGGAGGCTACACCTTC,CASSLRRGGGYTF
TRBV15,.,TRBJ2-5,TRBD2,TGTGCCACCAGCAACGGACTAGCGGGGGGTAAAACCGATGAGACCCAGTACTTC,CATSNGLAGGKTDETQYF
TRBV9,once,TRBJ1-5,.,TGTGCCAGCAGCGTAGGTGTGAGTTTGGATCAGCCCCAGCATTTT,CASSVGVSLDQPQHF
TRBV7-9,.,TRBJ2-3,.,TGTGCCAGCAGCTTCCCCGACTCAGATACGCAGTATTTT,CASSFPDSDTQYF
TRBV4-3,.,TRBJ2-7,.,TGCGCCAGCAGCCAGCGGCCAGCGGCGACCTACGAGCAGTACTTC,CASSQRPAATYEQYF
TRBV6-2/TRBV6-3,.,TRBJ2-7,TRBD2,TGTGCCAGCAGCCGCGGGACTAGCGCCAGCTTTTCCTACGAGCAGTACTTC,CASSRGTSASFSYEQYF
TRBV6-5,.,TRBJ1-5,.,TGTGCCAGCAGTTACTCGATAACAGCTAATCAGCCCCAGCATTTT,CASSYSITANQPQHF
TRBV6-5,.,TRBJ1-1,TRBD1,TGTGCCAGCAGACGGGACAGGGCCATGAACACTGAAGCTTTCTTT,CASRRDRAMNTEAFF
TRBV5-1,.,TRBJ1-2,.,TGCGCCAGCAGCTTTTCCCCCCAGTCCGTCTATGGCTACACCTTC,CASSFSPQSVYGYTF
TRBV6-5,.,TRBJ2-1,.,TGTGCCAGCAGTTACTCGGGCAGCAGCTCCTACAATGAGCAGTTCTTC,CASSYSGSSSYNEQFF
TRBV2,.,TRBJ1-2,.,TGTGCCAGCGGGTCGGTGCAGGGCTATGGCTACACCTTC,CASGSVQGYGYTF
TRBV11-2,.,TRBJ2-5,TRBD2,TGTGCCAGCAGCTCCCTAGCGGGGAAAGAGACCCAGTACTTC,CASSSLAGKETQYF
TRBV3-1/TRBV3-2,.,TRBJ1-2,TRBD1,TGTGCCAGCAGCCAAGATGGGCAGGGGGACTATGGCTACACCTTC,CASSQDGQGDYGYTF
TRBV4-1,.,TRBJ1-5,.,TGCGCCAGCAGCCACCCCCCGCGGGGGCAGCCCCAGCATTTT,CASSHPPRGQPQHF
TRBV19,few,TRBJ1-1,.,TGTGCCAGTAGTATCTCCCTTTGGGCGGGGCCGAACACTGAAGCTTTCTTT,CASSISLWAGPNTEAFF
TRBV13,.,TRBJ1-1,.,TGTGCCAGCAGCTTACCGGGGGGTACTGAAGCTTTCTTT,CASSLPGGTEAFF
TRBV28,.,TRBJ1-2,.,TGTGCCAATAGGGGGAACTATGGCTACACCTTC,CANRGNYGYTF
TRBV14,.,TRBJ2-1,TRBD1,TGTGCCAGCAGCCAAGGGACAGGCTCCTACAATGAGCAGTTCTTC,CASSQGTGSYNEQFF
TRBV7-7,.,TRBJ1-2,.,TGTGCTAGAAAGTACAGGCCTCGGCCCTACTATGGCTACACCTTC,CARKYRPRPYYGYTF
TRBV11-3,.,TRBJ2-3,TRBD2,TGTGCCAGCAGCCCATCTTTCGGGGGAGGGACAGATACGCAGTATTTT,CASSPSFGGGTDTQYF